Listed below are T cell receptor beta chains from one sample, sequenced in a study of response to subunit inactivated influenza vaccine. TCRdb recomputed calls from the RT-PCR reads with MiXCR, one row per CDR3 protein. The sample records some 550,000 distinct CDR3 sequences, roughly a quarter being singletons. These data were likewise used in another study, on T cells expressing NK-cell markers.

The material sequenced was CD4+ T cells sorted from PBMCs, taken 11 to 12 days after vaccination. These receptors originate from a man aged 50 to 60 who received an inactivated influenza vaccine. Both conserved end residues are part of each CDR3. The D gene is left open where the match is weak. Only some rows state a clone size, as once, few, many or a class for expanded clones.

TRBJ1-2	TRBV7-9	.	.	TGTGCCAGCAGCGGGCTGCGGGGGTATGGCTACACCTTC	CASSGLRGYGYTF
TRBJ1-1	TRBV7-8	few	.	TGTGCCAGCAGCTCCCGAGGGGTACGGCGCAGGGGCCCCATGAACACTGAAGCTTTCTTT	CASSSRGVRRRGPMNTEAFF
TRBJ2-3	TRBV7-6	.	.	TGTGCCAGCAGCTTAGGGCCGGGGGATACGCAGTATTTT	CASSLGPGDTQYF
TRBJ1-2	TRBV9	few	.	TGTGCCAGCAGCTCGGGACCTAACTATGGCTACACCTTC	CASSSGPNYGYTF
TRBJ2-5	TRBV7-9	.	TRBD2	TGTGCCAGCAGCGCCGGACTAGCCGCGGAGACCCAGTACTTC	CASSAGLAAETQYF
TRBJ2-4	TRBV14	.	TRBD1	TGTGCCATCAACGGACAGGTAACCTCCGGGGCCAAAAACATTCAGTACTTC	CAINGQVTSGAKNIQYF
TRBJ1-4	TRBV10-3	.	.	TGTGCCATCAGTGAGTCTATACTGGAAAAACTGTTTTTT	CAISESILEKLFF
TRBJ2-3	TRBV30	.	.	TGTGCCTCCGGACAGTACCAGTCCACAGATACGCAGTATTTT	CASGQYQSTDTQYF
TRBJ1-5	TRBV29-1	few	TRBD1	TGCAGCGTCTCTGAACAGGGGGCTGACAATCAGCCCCAGCATTTT	CSVSEQGADNQPQHF
TRBJ1-2	TRBV6-2/TRBV6-3	.	TRBD1	TGTGCCAGCAGGAGGACAGGGCTTGGCTATGGCTACACCTTC	CASRRTGLGYGYTF
TRBJ2-1	TRBV7-8	few	.	TGTGCCAGCAGCCCACGACTAGACTCCTACAATGAGCAGTTCTTC	CASSPRLDSYNEQFF
TRBJ2-2	TRBV10-3	.	.	TGTGCCATCAGTGGAGGGTTGGGCGGGGAGCTGTTTTTT	CAISGGLGGELFF
TRBJ2-1	TRBV20-1	few	TRBD2	TGCAGTGCTCCACGTAGCGGGAGTAGAAAGTTCTACAATGAGCAGTTCTTC	CSAPRSGSRKFYNEQFF
TRBJ2-7	TRBV5-1	few	.	TGCGCCAGCAGCTACCCGGACAGAGGCTACGAGCAGTACTTC	CASSYPDRGYEQYF
TRBJ2-3	TRBV28	few	.	TGTGCCAGCAGTTTCCCGGGGAACACAGATACGCAGTATTTT	CASSFPGNTDTQYF
TRBJ2-7	TRBV2	.	TRBD2	TGTGCCAGCAGACTGACTAGCGGGACCCCCCTCTACGAGCAGTACTTC	CASRLTSGTPLYEQYF
TRBJ1-4	TRBV5-1	.	.	TGCGCCAGCCGGGGGGGGCGTAATGAAAAACTGTTTTTT	CASRGGRNEKLFF
TRBJ2-3	TRBV20-1	.	TRBD1	TGCAGTGCTAGTATACCGGGACAGGGGGTTACGCAGTATTTT	CSASIPGQGVTQYF
TRBJ1-3	TRBV7-2	.	.	TGTGCCAGCAGCTTGGACGTGTCTGGAAACACCATATATTTT	CASSLDVSGNTIYF
TRBJ2-5	TRBV29-1	many	TRBD2	TGCAGCGTTGGTACTAGCGGGGGACACCAAGAGACCCAGTACTTC	CSVGTSGGHQETQYF
TRBJ2-3	TRBV11-3	few	.	TGTGCCAGCAGCTTAAGGGACACAGATACGCAGTATTTT	CASSLRDTDTQYF
TRBJ2-7	TRBV4-2	many	.	TGTGCCAGCAGCCAAGAGGGTCTTAGCCGGGGGGCCCCCTACGAGCAGTACTTC	CASSQEGLSRGAPYEQYF
TRBJ2-5	TRBV7-9	.	TRBD2	TGTGCCAGCAGCCACTCCGGGACTAGCCGGGCGGGGACCCAGTACTTC	CASSHSGTSRAGTQYF
TRBJ2-7	TRBV7-2	.	.	TGTGCCAGCAGCTTAGAACATAGGGGCAGGTCAGTCACCTACGAGCAGTACTTC	CASSLEHRGRSVTYEQYF
TRBJ2-7	TRBV5-1	.	TRBD1	TGCGCCAGCAGCTTGGGACCTACGGCAGGGGGCGACGAGCAGTACTTC	CASSLGPTAGGDEQYF
TRBJ2-7	TRBV12-3/TRBV12-4	few	TRBD1	TGTGCCAGCAGCAACAGGGGTGGGTCTTACGAGCAGTACTTC	CASSNRGGSYEQYF
TRBJ1-2	TRBV27	.	TRBD1	TGTGCCAGCAGCCGAGGACAGGGTTACTATGGCTACACCTTC	CASSRGQGYYGYTF
TRBJ1-1	TRBV7-9	.	.	TGTGCCAGCAGCTTGGAAATAACAGGCACTGAAGCTTTCTTT	CASSLEITGTEAFF
TRBJ2-3	TRBV7-9	.	TRBD2	TGTGCCAGCAGCTTATCTCGGGGGGTCACAGATACGCAGTATTTT	CASSLSRGVTDTQYF
TRBJ1-1	TRBV27	.	TRBD1	TGTGCCAGCAGTTTAAATGCCAGGGGGCTGTTGAACACTGAAGCTTTCTTT	CASSLNARGLLNTEAFF
TRBJ2-1	TRBV7-2	many	.	TGTGCCAGCAGCCAGGGGGGCTCCTACAATGAGCAGTTCTTC	CASSQGGSYNEQFF
TRBJ1-6	TRBV3-1	.	TRBD1	TGTGCCAGCAGTCAGACAGGGGGCTACAATTCACCCCTCCACTTT	CASSQTGGYNSPLHF
TRBJ2-7	TRBV27	few	TRBD1	TGTGCCAGCAGCAGGGCCGGACCCGGACAGGGTGTCTACGAGCAGTACTTC	CASSRAGPGQGVYEQYF
TRBJ1-1	TRBV7-6	many	.	TGTGCCAGCAGCCGAATGGGGGGAAACACTGAAGCTTTCTTT	CASSRMGGNTEAFF
TRBJ1-4	TRBV2	.	.	TGTGCCAGCCACCAACGTTGGTCAGGCGAAAAACTGTTTTTT	CASHQRWSGEKLFF
TRBJ2-2	TRBV14	few	.	TGTGCCAGCAGCCCCAACCGGGGGCGGAACGGGGAGCTGTTTTTT	CASSPNRGRNGELFF
TRBJ2-5	TRBV6-2/TRBV6-3	.	.	TGTGCCAGCAGTTACTCGAGGGGCTCAGCGACCCAGTACTTC	CASSYSRGSATQYF
TRBJ1-4	TRBV2	.	.	TGTGCCAGCAGAGCTACAGGTCCCCATGAAAAACTGTTTTTT	CASRATGPHEKLFF
TRBJ2-5	TRBV20-1	.	TRBD2	TGCAGTGCTAGCCCCCGCCTTAGCGGGCAGGAGACCCAGTACTTC	CSASPRLSGQETQYF
TRBJ1-1	TRBV12-3/TRBV12-4	.	.	TGTGCCAGCAGTTGGACGGGGACCAACACTGAAGCTTTCTTT	CASSWTGTNTEAFF
TRBJ2-1	TRBV20-1	.	.	TGCAGTGCTAGAGATCTGAACGATGAGCAGTTCTTC	CSARDLNDEQFF
TRBJ2-5	TRBV29-1	.	.	TGCAGCGCGTTGGGAGTCCGGGAGACCCAGTACTTC	CSALGVRETQYF
TRBJ2-3	TRBV12-5	few	.	TGTGCTAGTGGTGCCCCCAATACAGATACGCAGTATTTT	CASGAPNTDTQYF
TRBJ2-6	TRBV9	.	.	TGTGCCAGCAGACGCCACTCTGGGGCCAACGTCCTGACTTTC	CASRRHSGANVLTF
TRBJ1-2	TRBV12-3/TRBV12-4	.	TRBD1	TGTGCCAGCAGACGGACAGGAAACTATGGCTACACCTTC	CASRRTGNYGYTF
TRBJ1-3	TRBV5-1	few	TRBD1	TGCGCCAGCAGCGCGGGACAGTCCTCTGGAAACACCATATATTTT	CASSAGQSSGNTIYF
TRBJ2-2	TRBV11-2	.	.	TGTGCCAGCAGCTTAGAGGCCAGCCCCACCGGGGAGCTGTTTTTT	CASSLEASPTGELFF
TRBJ2-1	TRBV7-9	.	.	TGTGCCAGCAGCTTAGATGGGGGCGCGGACAATGAGCAGTTCTTC	CASSLDGGADNEQFF
TRBJ2-1	TRBV5-1	.	.	TGCGCCAGCAGCCAGCTCGCTGAGCAGTTCTTC	CASSQLAEQFF
TRBJ2-1	TRBV7-9	.	TRBD2	TGTGCCAGCAGCCGCGGGAGAACCGCCGCGAATGAGCAGTTCTTC	CASSRGRTAANEQFF
TRBJ2-7	TRBV7-3	few	TRBD2	TGTGCCAGCAGCCTAGACGCGGGAGGGATCTACGAGCAGTACTTC	CASSLDAGGIYEQYF
TRBJ1-3	TRBV28	.	.	TGTGCCAGCAGTTTATTGGGTAGTGGAAACACCATATATTTT	CASSLLGSGNTIYF
TRBJ2-6	TRBV5-6	few	.	TGTGCCAGCAGCTGGCGACAAGAACGGTACTCTGGGGCCAACGTCCTGACTTTC	CASSWRQERYSGANVLTF
TRBJ1-1	TRBV10-3	.	TRBD1	TGTGCCATCAGTAAACCGGACAGGGGGCGTGTTGAAGCTTTCTTT	CAISKPDRGRVEAFF